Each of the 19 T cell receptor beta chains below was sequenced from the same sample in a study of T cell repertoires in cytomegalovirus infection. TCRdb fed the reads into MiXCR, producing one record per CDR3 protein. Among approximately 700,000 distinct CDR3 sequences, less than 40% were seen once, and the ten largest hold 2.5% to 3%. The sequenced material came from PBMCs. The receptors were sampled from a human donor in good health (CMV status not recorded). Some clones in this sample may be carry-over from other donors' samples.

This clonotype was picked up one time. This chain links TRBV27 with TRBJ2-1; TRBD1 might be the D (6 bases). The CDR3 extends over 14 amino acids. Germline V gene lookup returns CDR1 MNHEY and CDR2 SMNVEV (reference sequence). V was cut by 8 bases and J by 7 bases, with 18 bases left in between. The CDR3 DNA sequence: TGTGCCAGCGTGAGTACAGGGATCGGGAATGAGCAGTTCTTC. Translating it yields CASVSTGIGNEQFF.

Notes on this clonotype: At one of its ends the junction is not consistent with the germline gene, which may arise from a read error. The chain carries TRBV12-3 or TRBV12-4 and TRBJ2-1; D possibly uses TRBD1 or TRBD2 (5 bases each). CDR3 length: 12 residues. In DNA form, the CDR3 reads TGTGCCAGCAGTTTATTCGGGACCTCTCCAGCCTTC. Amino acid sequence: CASSLFGTSPAF.

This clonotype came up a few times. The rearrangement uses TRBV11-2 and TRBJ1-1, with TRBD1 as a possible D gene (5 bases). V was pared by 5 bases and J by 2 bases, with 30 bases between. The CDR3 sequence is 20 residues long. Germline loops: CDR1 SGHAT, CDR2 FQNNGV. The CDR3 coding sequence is TGTGCCAGCAGCCCGACTCCGGGGTTTATCACGCTGGGGCATAACACTGAAGCTTTCTTT. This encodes CASSPTPGFITLGHNTEAFF.

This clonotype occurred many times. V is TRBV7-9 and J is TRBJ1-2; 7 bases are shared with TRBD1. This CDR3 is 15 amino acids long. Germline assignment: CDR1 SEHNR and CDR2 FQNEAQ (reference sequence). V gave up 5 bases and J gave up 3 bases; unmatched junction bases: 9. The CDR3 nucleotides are TGTGCCAGCAGCCTGAGACAGGGTGGCGACTATGGCTACACCTTC. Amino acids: CASSLRQGGDYGYTF. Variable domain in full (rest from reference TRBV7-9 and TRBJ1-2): DTGVSQNPRHKITKRGQNVTFRCDPISEHNRLYWYRQTLGQGPEFLTYFQNEAQLEKSRLLSDRFSAERPKGSFSTLEIQRTEQGDSAMYLCASSLRQGGDYGYTFGSGTRLTVV.

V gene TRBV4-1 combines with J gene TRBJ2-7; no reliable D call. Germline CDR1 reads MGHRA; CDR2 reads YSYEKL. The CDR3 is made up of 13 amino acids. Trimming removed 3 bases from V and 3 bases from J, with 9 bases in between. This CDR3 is CASSHRLDYEQYF. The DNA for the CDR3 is TGCGCCAGCAGCCATCGACTGGACTACGAGCAGTACTTC.

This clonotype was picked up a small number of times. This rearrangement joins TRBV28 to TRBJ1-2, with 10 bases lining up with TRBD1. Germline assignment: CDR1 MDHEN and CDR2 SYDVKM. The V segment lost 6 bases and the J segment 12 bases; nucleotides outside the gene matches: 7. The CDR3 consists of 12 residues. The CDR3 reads CASSGTGEHHTF. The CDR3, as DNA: TGTGCCAGCAGCGGGACAGGGGAGCATCACACCTTC.

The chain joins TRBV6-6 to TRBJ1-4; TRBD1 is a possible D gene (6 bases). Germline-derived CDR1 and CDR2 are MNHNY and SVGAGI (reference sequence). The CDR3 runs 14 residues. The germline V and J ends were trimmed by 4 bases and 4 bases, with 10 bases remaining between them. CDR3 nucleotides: TGTGCCAGCAGTTCAGACAGGCATAATGAAAAACTGTTTTTT. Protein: CASSSDRHNEKLFF.

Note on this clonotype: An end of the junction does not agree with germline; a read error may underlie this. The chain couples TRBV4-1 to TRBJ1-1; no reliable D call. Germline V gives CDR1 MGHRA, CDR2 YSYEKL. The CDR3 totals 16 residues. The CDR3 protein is CSSSHQRWYRNTEAFF. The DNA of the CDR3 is TGCTCCAGCAGCCACCAAAGATGGTACAGGAACACTGAAGCTTTCTTT.

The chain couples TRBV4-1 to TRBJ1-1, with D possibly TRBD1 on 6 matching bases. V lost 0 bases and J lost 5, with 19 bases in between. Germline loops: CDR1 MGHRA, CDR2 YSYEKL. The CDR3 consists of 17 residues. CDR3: CASSQDRGLWGWTEAFF. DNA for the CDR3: TGCGCCAGCAGCCAAGATCGGGGGCTCTGGGGGTGGACTGAAGCTTTCTTT.

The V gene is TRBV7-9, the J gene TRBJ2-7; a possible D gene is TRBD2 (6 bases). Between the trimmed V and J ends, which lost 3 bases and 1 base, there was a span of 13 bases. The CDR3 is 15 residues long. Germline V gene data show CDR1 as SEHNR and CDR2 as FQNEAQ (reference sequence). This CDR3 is CASSFLSSASYEQYF. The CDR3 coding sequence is TGTGCCAGCAGCTTTCTGTCTAGCGCGTCCTACGAGCAGTACTTC.

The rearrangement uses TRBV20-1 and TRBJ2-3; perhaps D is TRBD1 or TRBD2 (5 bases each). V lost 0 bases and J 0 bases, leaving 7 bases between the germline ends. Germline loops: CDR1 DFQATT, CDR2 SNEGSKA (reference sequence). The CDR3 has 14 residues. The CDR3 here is CSARDWDSTDTQYF. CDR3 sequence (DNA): TGCAGTGCTAGAGACTGGGACAGCACAGATACGCAGTATTTT.

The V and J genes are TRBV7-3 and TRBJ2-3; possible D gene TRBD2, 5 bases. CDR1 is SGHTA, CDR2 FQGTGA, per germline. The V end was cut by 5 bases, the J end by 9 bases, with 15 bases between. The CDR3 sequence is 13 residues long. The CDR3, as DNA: TGTGCCAGCAGCACCCTCGGGGATCACACGCAGTATTTT. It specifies CASSTLGDHTQYF.

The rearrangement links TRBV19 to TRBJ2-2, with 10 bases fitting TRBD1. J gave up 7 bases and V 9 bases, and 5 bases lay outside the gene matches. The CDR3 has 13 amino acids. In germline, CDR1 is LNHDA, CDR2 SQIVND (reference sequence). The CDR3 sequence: CASGTGAGGELFF. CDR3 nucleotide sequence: TGTGCCAGCGGGACAGGGGCTGGCGGGGAGCTGTTTTTT.

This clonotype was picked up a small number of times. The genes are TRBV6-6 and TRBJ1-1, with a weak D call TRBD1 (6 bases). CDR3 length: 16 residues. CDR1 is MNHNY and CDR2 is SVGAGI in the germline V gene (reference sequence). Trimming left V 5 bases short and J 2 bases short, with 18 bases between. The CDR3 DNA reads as TGTGCCAGCAGTCCCCCCCGTAGGGGGTCCAACACTGAAGCTTTCTTT. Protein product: CASSPPRRGSNTEAFF.

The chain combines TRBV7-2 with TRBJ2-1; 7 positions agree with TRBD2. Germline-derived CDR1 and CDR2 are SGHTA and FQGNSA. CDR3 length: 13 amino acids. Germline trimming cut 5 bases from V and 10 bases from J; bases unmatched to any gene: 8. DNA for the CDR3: TGTGCCAGCAGCACTACCCTAGCGGAGGAGCAGTTCTTC. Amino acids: CASSTTLAEEQFF.

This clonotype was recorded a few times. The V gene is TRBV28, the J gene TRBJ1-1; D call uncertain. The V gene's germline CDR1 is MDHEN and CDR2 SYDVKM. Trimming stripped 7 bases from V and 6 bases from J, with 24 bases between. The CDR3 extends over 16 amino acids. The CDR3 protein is CASIRGRLSFAPEAFF. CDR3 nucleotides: TGTGCCAGCATTCGAGGGCGCCTGTCTTTTGCTCCTGAAGCTTTCTTT. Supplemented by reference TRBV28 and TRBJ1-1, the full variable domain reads DVKVTQSSRYLVKRTGEKVFLECVQDMDHENMFWYRQDPGLGLRLIYFSYDVKMKEKGDIPEGYSVSREKKERFSLILESASTNQTSMYLCASIRGRLSFAPEAFFGQGTRLTVV.

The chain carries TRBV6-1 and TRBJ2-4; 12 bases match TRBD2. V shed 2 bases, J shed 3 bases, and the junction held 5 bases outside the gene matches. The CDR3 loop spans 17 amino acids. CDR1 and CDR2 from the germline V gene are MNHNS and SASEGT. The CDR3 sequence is CASSETLAGGLKNIQYF. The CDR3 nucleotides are TGTGCCAGCAGTGAAACCCTAGCGGGGGGGCTCAAAAACATTCAGTACTTC.

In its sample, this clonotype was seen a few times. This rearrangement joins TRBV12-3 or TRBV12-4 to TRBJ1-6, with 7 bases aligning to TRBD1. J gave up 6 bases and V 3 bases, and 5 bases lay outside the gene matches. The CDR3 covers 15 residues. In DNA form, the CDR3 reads TGTGCCAGCAGTTTTATGAGGGGGCTTAATTCACCCCTCCACTTT. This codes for CASSFMRGLNSPLHF.

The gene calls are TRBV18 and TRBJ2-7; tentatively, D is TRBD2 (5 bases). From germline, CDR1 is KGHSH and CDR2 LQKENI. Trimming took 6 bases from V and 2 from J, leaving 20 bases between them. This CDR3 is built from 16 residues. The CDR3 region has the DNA TGTGCCAGCTCCTCTGTCCCGGACTCCAAGACCTACGAGCAGTACTTC. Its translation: CASSSVPDSKTYEQYF.